The next 22 T cell receptor beta chains were all read from a single sample in a study of T cell responses to AZD1222 COVID-19 vaccine. Clones were sequenced by immunoSEQ multiplex PCR, and TCRdb holds only the in-frame ones, with some missing. The sample contains roughly 120,000 clones, 75% to 90% of which appear only once. The material sequenced was peripheral blood, taken 28 days after the second AZD1222 dose. These receptors were collected from an adult who received the AZD1222 COVID-19 vaccine.

The chain uses TRBV6-5 and TRBJ1-5; unclear D gene. V lost 6 bases and J lost 5, with 17 bases in between. Per germline, CDR1 MNHEY and CDR2 SVGAGI. CDR3 size: 15 residues. CDR3 coding DNA: TGTGCCAGCAGGCCCGACGCGGGAGGGTATCAGCCCCAGCATTTT. It yields the protein CASRPDAGGYQPQHF.

The V call is TRBV5-1, the J call TRBJ1-3; D is perhaps TRBD1 (5 bases). The V and J ends lost 3 bases and 0 bases respectively, with 10 bases between them. The germline V gene has CDR1 SGHRS and CDR2 YFSETQ. The CDR3 is made up of 15 amino acids. This chain's CDR3 is CASSWEGYSGNTIYF. In nucleotides, the CDR3 is TGCGCCAGCAGCTGGGAGGGGTACTCTGGAAACACCATATATTTT.

The chain links TRBV4-3 to TRBJ2-7; maybe TRBD2 (6 bases). This CDR3 spans 15 amino acids. V lost 1 base and J lost 3, with 13 bases in between. Germline lookup yields CDR1 LGHNA and CDR2 YSLEER. The CDR3 DNA follows: TGCGCCAGCAGCCAAGTCGCGGGGATCCTCTACGAGCAGTACTTC. Encoded protein: CASSQVAGILYEQYF.

A remark on this clone: The germline gene is not matched at one end of the junction; a read error may be the cause. The chain joins TRBV4-3 to TRBJ2-1, with 7 bases identical to TRBD2. Germline V gene lookup returns CDR1 LGHNA and CDR2 YSLEER. CDR3 length equals 14 residues. CDR3 DNA: TGCGCCAGCAGCCAAGTTCCGCCTGCGGGGGTTCCGCTCTTC. Residues: CASSQVPPAGVPLF.

This clone has just a few counts. This chain connects TRBV11-3 to TRBJ2-3; the D call may be TRBD1 or TRBD2 (5 bases each). Deletions cut 4 bases from V and 5 bases from J, with 25 bases between. The germline V gene encodes CDR1 SGHNT and CDR2 YENEEA. The CDR3 is 18 residues long. The CDR3 loop reads CASSYHPWDQGGQDTQYF. The CDR3 region has the DNA TGTGCCAGCAGCTATCATCCTTGGGACCAAGGTGGACAAGATACGCAGTATTTT.

The chain recombines TRBV14 with TRBJ2-7; D is possibly TRBD1 or TRBD2 (6 bases each). CDR1 and CDR2 from the germline V gene are SGHDN and FVKESK. Trimming took 4 bases from V and 2 from J, leaving 15 bases between them. The length of the CDR3 is 15 residues. CDR3 protein: CASSPRLGGTYEQYF. In DNA form, the CDR3 reads TGTGCCAGCAGCCCCCGACTAGGGGGGACCTACGAGCAGTACTTC. The variable domain in full, completed from reference TRBV14 and TRBJ2-7, reads EAGVTQFPSHSVIEKGQTVTLRCDPISGHDNLYWYRRVMGKEIKFLLHFVKESKQDESGMPNNRFLAERTGGTYSTLKVQPAELEDSGVYFCASSPRLGGTYEQYFGPGTRLTVT.

The chain uses TRBV19 and TRBJ1-3; 7 nucleotides line up with TRBD1. The CDR3 sequence is 15 residues long. V shed 5 bases and J 0 bases; nucleotides not matched to a gene: 4. Germline V gene lookup returns CDR1 LNHDA and CDR2 SQIVND (reference sequence). The CDR3 bases are TGTGCCAGTAGTCCCTGGGACAGCTCTGGAAACACCATATATTTT. Translated: CASSPWDSSGNTIYF.

This clone was picked up a small number of times. This rearrangement joins TRBV7-2 to TRBJ2-2, with TRBD2 matching over 8 bases. The V and J ends lost 5 bases and 7 bases, in that order; junction bases with no gene match: 6. The CDR3 runs to 14 residues. Per the germline V gene, CDR1 is SGHTA and CDR2 is FQGNSA. As DNA, the CDR3 is TGTGCCAGCAGCCCCGGGGGGGCCGGCGGGGAGCTGTTTTTT. The encoded protein is CASSPGGAGGELFF.

The chain couples TRBV7-2 to TRBJ2-4, with 8 bases aligning to TRBD2. The CDR3 length is 14 residues. CDR1 is SGHTA and CDR2 is FQGNSA in the germline V gene. The V and J ends lost 5 bases and 1 base, in that order; junction bases with no gene match: 1. CDR3 sequence (DNA): TGTGCCAGCAGCGGCGGGGGGGCCAAAAACATTCAGTACTTC. This encodes CASSGGGAKNIQYF.

The genes are TRBV10-1 and TRBJ2-7; no clear D gene. The V gene's germline CDR1 is WNHNN and CDR2 SYGVQD (reference sequence). V was clipped by 5 bases and J by 3 bases, with 14 bases between them. The CDR3 runs 14 residues. CDR3 in amino acids: CASSYLIGDYEQYF. The CDR3 bases are TGCGCCAGCAGTTATCTAATCGGAGACTACGAGCAGTACTTC.

The gene calls are TRBV2 and TRBJ1-5; perhaps TRBD1 as D (6 bases). Between the trimmed V and J ends, which lost 6 bases and 0 bases, there was a span of 12 bases. The germline V gene encodes CDR1 SNHLY and CDR2 FYNNEI. This CDR3 contains 15 residues. CDR3 region: CASRNRAYSNQPQHF. CDR3 sequence (DNA): TGTGCCAGCAGAAACAGGGCGTATAGCAATCAGCCCCAGCATTTT.

The chain uses TRBV6-5 and TRBJ1-2; D is perhaps TRBD1 (5 bases). V was trimmed by 5 bases and J by 0 bases, leaving 13 bases between them. The CDR3 spans 15 residues. Germline assignment: CDR1 MNHEY and CDR2 SVGAGI. Here the CDR3 reads CASSLGDYSNYGYTF. The CDR3 DNA is TGTGCCAGCAGTCTGGGGGATTATTCTAACTATGGCTACACCTTC.

V is TRBV7-2 and J is TRBJ1-2; tentative D call: TRBD1 (5 bases). Germline V lookup: CDR1 SGHTA, CDR2 FQGNSA. The CDR3 runs to 13 residues. V lost 8 bases, J lost 5 bases, and 15 bases lay in between. CDR3 residues: CASRLQEGYGYTF. DNA for the CDR3: TGTGCCAGCCGACTCCAGGAGGGGTATGGCTACACCTTC. The variable domain in full, completed from reference TRBV7-2 and TRBJ1-2, reads GAGVSQSPSNKVTEKGKDVELRCDPISGHTALYWYRQSLGQGLEFLIYFQGNSAPDKSGLPSDRFSAERTGGSVSTLTIQRTQQEDSAVYLCASRLQEGYGYTFGSGTRLTVV.

The V gene is TRBV6-5, the J gene TRBJ2-2; TRBD2 matches at 7 bases. The germline gives CDR1 MNHEY, CDR2 SVGAGI. With V trimmed by 0 bases and J by 2 bases, 3 bases remained unmatched. CDR3 length equals 16 residues. In DNA form, the CDR3 reads TGTGCCAGCAGTTACTCGTCGGGGGGAAACACCGGGGAGCTGTTTTTT. Its translation is CASSYSSGGNTGELFF.

CDR3 sequence reads: CASSTDRGIQETQYF. The CDR3 DNA sequence: TGTGCCAGTAGTACCGACAGGGGGATCCAAGAGACCCAGTACTTC. This chain connects TRBV19 to TRBJ2-5; 9 positions match TRBD1. CDR3 length: 15 amino acids. Losses at the gene ends were 4 bases for V and 1 base for J; bases not matched to a gene: 4. Germline values: CDR1 LNHDA, CDR2 SQIVND (reference sequence).

The CDR3 DNA reads TGTGCCAGCAGCCGGGACAGGAACTATGGCTACACCTTC. It is translated as CASSRDRNYGYTF. The chain joins TRBV7-8 to TRBJ1-2, with 8 nucleotides matching TRBD1. The V gene end was trimmed by 5 bases and the J gene end by 2 bases; junction bases not matched to a gene: 1. Germline V CDR1 and CDR2: SGHVS, FQNEAQ. The CDR3 sequence is 13 residues long.

V and J are TRBV5-4 and TRBJ2-2; TRBD1 aligns across 9 bases. J gave up 5 bases and V 4 bases, and 3 bases lay outside the gene matches. CDR1 SGHNT and CDR2 YYREEE come from the germline V gene (reference sequence). The CDR3 runs 14 residues. For the CDR3, the DNA is TGTGCCAGCAGCCTTGGGACAGGGACCGGGGAGCTGTTTTTT. This gives the protein CASSLGTGTGELFF. The full variable domain, with the rest looked up from reference TRBV5-4 and TRBJ2-2, is ETGVTQSPTHLIKTRGQQVTLRCSSQSGHNTVSWYQQALGQGPQFIFQYYREEENGRGNFPPRFSGLQFPNYSSELNVNALELDDSALYLCASSLGTGTGELFFGEGSRLTVL.

This chain uses TRBV9 with TRBJ2-5; 7 bases fit TRBD2. The CDR3 runs 16 residues. V lost 2 bases and J lost 2; bases outside the gene matches: 9. From germline, CDR1 is SGDLS and CDR2 YYNGEE. The CDR3 region is CASSVGYGGRQETQYF. The CDR3 DNA reads as TGTGCCAGCAGCGTTGGTTACGGGGGGAGGCAAGAGACCCAGTACTTC.

This clone was detected only a few times. The V and J genes are TRBV12-3 or TRBV12-4 and TRBJ1-1; TRBD1 might be the D (6 bases). This CDR3 has 13 amino acids. The V gene lost 4 bases and the J gene lost 14 bases, with 20 bases spanning the gap. In nucleotides, the CDR3 is TGTGCCAGCAGTTCCGCAGGGGCCGTGAATAGGTTCTTT. Residues: CASSSAGAVNRFF.

The chain is built from TRBV3-1 (or the pseudogene TRBV3-2) and TRBJ1-5; 10 bases line up with TRBD1. Germline lookup yields CDR1 LGHDT and CDR2 YNNKEL (reference sequence). V lost 4 bases and J lost 6; bases outside the gene matches: 6. The CDR3 covers 15 residues. The CDR3 loop is CASSRGTGVGQPQHF. The CDR3 DNA follows: TGTGCCAGCAGCCGGGGGACAGGGGTGGGTCAGCCCCAGCATTTT.

The rearrangement joins TRBV2 to TRBJ2-7; D is undetermined. The CDR3 consists of 13 residues. Germline V CDR1 and CDR2: SNHLY, FYNNEI. V gave up 7 bases and J gave up 3 bases, with 13 bases separating them. In DNA, the CDR3 is TGTGCCAGCAACCCCCCTTTTGACTACGAGCAGTACTTC. Its protein is CASNPPFDYEQYF.

The chain has TRBV28 and TRBJ1-5; 8 bases line up with TRBD1. The CDR3 length is 15 residues. V shed 6 bases and J 6 bases; nucleotides not matched to a gene: 10. Germline CDR1 reads MDHEN; CDR2 reads SYDVKM. The CDR3 region has the DNA TGTGCCAGCAGGATGGACAGGGAACCCGGTCAGCCCCAGCATTTT. It translates to CASRMDREPGQPQHF.